This T cell receptor beta chain appears in the sequencing data of a study of T cell changes during pregnancy in multiple sclerosis. TCRdb keeps only in-frame clones here, not all; method: immunoSEQ multiplex PCR. The sample carries about 59,000 clones, 80% to 95% recorded once. V lost 1 base to trimming and J lost 6 bases; unmatched junction nucleotides: 5. Looked up from germline, CDR1 is SGHNT and CDR2 is YYREEE (reference sequence). The length of the CDR3 is 15 residues. Sequencing used peripheral blood, obtained in the third trimester of pregnancy. The receptor comes from a female donor in good health, enrolled as a control in a pregnancy study. This chain links TRBV5-4 with TRBJ2-7, with 12 bases aligning to TRBD2. DNA for the CDR3: TGTGCCAGCAGCTTGCCCACTAGCGGGGGGACCGAGCAGTACTTC. It is translated as CASSLPTSGGTEQYF.